Each of the 28 T cell receptor beta chains below was sequenced from the same sample in a study of T cells after yellow fever vaccination. TCRdb reprocessed the 5' RACE reads via MiXCR and lists one record per CDR3 protein. This sample has under 600,000 distinct CDR3 sequences, with 21% found just once. The specimen comprised PBMCs, sampled less than 25 days after the first yellow fever vaccination. These receptors were taken from a man aged 18-30 years who received the YFV17D yellow fever vaccine.

This clonotype was seen a few times. The J gene is TRBJ2-5, the V gene TRBV4-2; D gene ambiguous. V dropped 0 bases and J dropped 0 bases, with 8 bases sitting between them. Germline CDR1 LGHNA, CDR2 YNFKEQ. CDR3 length: 15 amino acids. The CDR3 DNA reads as TGTGCCAGCAGCCAAGAGGGCGGCAACCAAGAGACCCAGTACTTC. Amino acids: CASSQEGGNQETQYF.

With respect to this clonotype: An end of the junction does not agree with germline; a read error may underlie this. The genes are TRBV29-1 and TRBJ2-1; D gene unclear. The germline CDR1 and CDR2 sequences are SQVTM and ANQGSEA. The CDR3 contains 14 residues. CDR3 in DNA: TGCAGCGTTGACGGCGGCCGCTCCTACATTGAGCAGTTCTTC. Protein: CSVDGGRSYIEQFF.

This rearrangement joins TRBV3-1 to TRBJ2-2; 8 bases align to TRBD2. This CDR3 region has 16 residues. From germline, CDR1 is LGHDT and CDR2 YNNKEL (reference sequence). V was clipped by 2 bases and J by 4 bases; unmatched bases: 6. The CDR3 sequence is CASSQLPGGSTGELFF. The CDR3 bases are TGTGCCAGCAGCCAACTTCCGGGGGGGAGCACCGGGGAGCTGTTTTTT.

In this sample, this clonotype turned up many times. The chain employs TRBV5-1 and TRBJ1-2, with 7 bases that match TRBD1. Germline trimming cut 1 base from V and 4 bases from J; bases unmatched to any gene: 4. The CDR3 totals 14 residues. CDR1 SGHRS and CDR2 YFSETQ come from the germline V gene. CDR3 sequence reads: CASSLSQGGYGYTF. CDR3 sequence (DNA): TGCGCCAGCAGCTTGTCTCAGGGGGGCTATGGCTACACCTTC.

This clonotype was detected ten times or more. The gene calls are TRBV5-1 and TRBJ1-5; 10 bases align to TRBD1. J lost 4 bases, V lost 5 bases, and 6 bases had no gene match. Germline-derived CDR1 and CDR2 are SGHRS and YFSETQ. The CDR3 has 15 amino acids. CDR3 DNA: TGCGCCAGCAGAGAGGGGACAGGGGAAAATCAGCCCCAGCATTTT. It yields the protein CASREGTGENQPQHF.

Points on this clonotype: The junction differs from germline at one of its ends, possibly a read error. The chain links TRBV7-2 to TRBJ2-7, with a weak D call TRBD2 (6 bases). This CDR3 has 13 residues. The germline V gene encodes CDR1 SGHTA and CDR2 FQGNSA. CDR3 DNA: TGTGCCAGCAGCCTAGCGCAGACCTACGAGCAGTACTTC. Translated, it gives CASSLAQTYEQYF. Full variable domain (outside the CDR3, taken from reference TRBV7-2 and TRBJ2-7): GAGVSQSPSNKVTEKGKDVELRCDPISGHTALYWYRQSLGQGLEFLIYFQGNSAPDKSGLPSDRFSAERTGGSVSTLTIQRTQQEDSAVYLCASSLAQTYEQYFGPGTRLTVT.

The gene calls are TRBV7-9 and TRBJ1-2; D is unresolved. CDR1 SEHNR and CDR2 FQNEAQ come from the germline V gene (reference sequence). The CDR3 has 15 residues. V lost 1 base to trimming and J lost 8 bases, with 17 bases between them. For the CDR3, the DNA is TGTGCCAGCAGCTTAGAGGTCGTCTTAAGTGGCGGCTACACCTTC. Translating gives CASSLEVVLSGGYTF.

This clonotype was detected ten times or more. The chain employs TRBV6-5 and TRBJ2-7; 10 positions agree with TRBD2. Germline V lookup: CDR1 MNHEY, CDR2 SVGAGI. Losses at the gene ends were 4 bases for V and 1 base for J; bases not matched to a gene: 4. The CDR3 covers 15 residues. DNA of the CDR3: TGTGCCAGCAGTTCGACTAGCGGGCCGTCCTACGAGCAGTACTTC. Protein: CASSSTSGPSYEQYF.

This clonotype has a count of ten or more. The V call is TRBV12-3 or TRBV12-4, the J call TRBJ2-3; tentatively, D is TRBD2 (6 bases). CDR3 length: 13 residues. V gave up 6 bases and J gave up 14 bases, with 21 bases separating them. The CDR3 coding sequence is TGTGCCAGCAGGCCTGAACTAGCCCCCGGGTGGTATTTT. Protein product: CASRPELAPGWYF.

This clonotype was observed a handful of times. The rearrangement joins TRBV29-1 to TRBJ1-1, with no clear D. Germline V gene sequence: CDR1 SQVTM, CDR2 ANQGSEA. There are 14 residues in the CDR3. Trimming removed 5 bases at V and 4 bases at J, with 17 bases between. The CDR3 DNA is TGCAGCGTTCTGGCGGAGGTCGGCGGCACTGAAGCTTTCTTT. Amino acids: CSVLAEVGGTEAFF. The whole variable domain, remainder taken from reference TRBV29-1 and TRBJ1-1, is SAVISQKPSRDICQRGTSLTIQCQVDSQVTMMFWYRQQPGQSLTLIATANQGSEATYESGFVIDKFPISRPNLTFSTLTVSNMSPEDSSIYLCSVLAEVGGTEAFFGQGTRLTVV.

This chain links TRBV29-1 with TRBJ2-7, with D unresolved. Trimming shortened V by 1 base and J by 0 bases, and 10 bases separated the two germline ends. There are 14 residues in the CDR3. Germline V gene lookup returns CDR1 SQVTM and CDR2 ANQGSEA. CDR3 loop: CSVEVGTNSYEQYF. DNA of the CDR3: TGCAGCGTTGAAGTGGGCACTAACTCCTACGAGCAGTACTTC.

This clonotype was recorded many times. The chain uses TRBV18 and TRBJ2-1; D tentatively reads TRBD1 or TRBD2 (5 bases each). V gave up 2 bases and J gave up 6 bases, with 8 bases separating them. This CDR3 has 13 residues. Germline V gene data show CDR1 as KGHSH and CDR2 as LQKENI. CDR3 region: CASSPGTGNEQFF. As DNA, the CDR3 is TGTGCCAGCTCACCAGGGACCGGCAATGAGCAGTTCTTC.

This clonotype was picked up a small number of times. The V gene is TRBV5-1, the J gene TRBJ1-5; D call uncertain. This CDR3 has 13 residues. Deletions cut 0 bases from V and 4 bases from J, with 5 bases between. CDR1 and CDR2 (germline): SGHRS, YFSETQ. The CDR3 here is CASSLEQNQPQHF. CDR3 coding DNA: TGCGCCAGCAGCTTGGAACAGAATCAGCCCCAGCATTTT.

J is TRBJ2-7 and V is TRBV3-1; TRBD2 matches 7 bases. Trimming took 0 bases from V and 2 from J; bases not matched to a gene: 10. CDR3 size: 17 residues. CDR1 is LGHDT and CDR2 is YNNKEL in the germline V gene (reference sequence). CDR3 sequence: CASSQDGELADAYEQYV. DNA for the CDR3: TGTGCCAGCAGCCAAGACGGCGAGCTAGCGGACGCCTACGAGCAGTACGTC.

The chain employs TRBV6-1 and TRBJ2-1; 10 nucleotides line up with TRBD1. The CDR3 loop spans 15 amino acids. V gave up 6 bases and J gave up 5 bases; unmatched junction bases: 7. Germline V gives CDR1 MNHNS, CDR2 SASEGT. CDR3 nucleotides: TGTGCCAGCAGAACCCCCGGGACAGGGGACAATGAGCAGTTCTTC. This translates into CASRTPGTGDNEQFF.

This clonotype has only a few counts. V gene TRBV9 combines with J gene TRBJ2-2; 7 bases are a match to TRBD2. V dropped 3 bases and J dropped 4; count of bases not matched to a gene: 9. This CDR3 is built from 16 residues. Germline assignment: CDR1 SGDLS and CDR2 YYNGEE. CDR3 residues: CASSEMGGVGTGELFF. In nucleotides, the CDR3 is TGTGCCAGCAGCGAGATGGGGGGGGTCGGCACCGGGGAGCTGTTTTTT.

The chain employs TRBV10-3 and TRBJ2-7, with D possibly TRBD2 on 6 matching bases. The V and J ends lost 4 bases and 2 bases respectively, with 15 bases between them. Germline V lookup: CDR1 ENHRY, CDR2 SYGVKD. The CDR3 runs to 15 residues. CDR3 amino acids: CAISARDSDAYEQYV. The CDR3 DNA reads as TGTGCCATCAGTGCTAGGGACTCGGACGCCTACGAGCAGTACGTC.

CDR3: CASGTSGGYANTGELFF. The CDR3 nucleotides are TGTGCCAGCGGGACTAGCGGGGGGTATGCGAACACCGGGGAGCTGTTTTTT. V is TRBV6-1 and J is TRBJ2-2; the match to TRBD2 covers 15 bases. Losses at the gene ends were 8 bases for V and 0 bases for J; bases not matched to a gene: 4. The germline V gene has CDR1 MNHNS and CDR2 SASEGT. The length of the CDR3 is 17 residues.

The CDR3 coding sequence is TGCGCCAGCAGCCAAGTACTCCCGGGGCCCACAGATACGCAGTATTTT. Its translation is CASSQVLPGPTDTQYF. The V gene is TRBV4-1, the J gene TRBJ2-3, with D perhaps matching TRBD1 or TRBD2 (5 bases each). V shed 1 base and J shed 2 bases, with 13 bases lying between them. This CDR3 has 16 amino acids. Germline-derived CDR1 and CDR2 are MGHRA and YSYEKL.

This clonotype was seen only a few times. The chain employs TRBV18 and TRBJ1-4; possible D gene TRBD1, 5 bases. V was pared by 1 base and J by 0 bases, with 9 bases between. This CDR3 spans 16 amino acids. Germline lookup yields CDR1 KGHSH and CDR2 LQKENI. This chain's CDR3 is CASSPRRVSTNEKLFF. The DNA of the CDR3 is TGTGCCAGCTCACCACGCAGGGTTTCAACTAATGAAAAACTGTTTTTT.

In its sample, this clonotype was seen a few times. The V and J genes are TRBV19 and TRBJ1-3; unclear D gene. V lost 8 bases and J lost 2, with 7 bases in between. This CDR3 region has 12 residues. Germline values: CDR1 LNHDA, CDR2 SQIVND (reference sequence). The CDR3 sequence is CASQAPGNTIYF. CDR3 DNA: TGTGCCAGTCAAGCTCCTGGAAACACCATATATTTT.

This clonotype was seen only a few times. V is TRBV6-5 and J is TRBJ1-1, with D maybe TRBD1 (6 bases). CDR1 is MNHEY and CDR2 is SVGAGI in the germline V gene. V was clipped by 0 bases and J by 0 bases, with 8 bases between them. The CDR3 is made up of 15 amino acids. The DNA of the CDR3 is TGTGCCAGCAGTTACTCGGGGGGGCTGAACACTGAAGCTTTCTTT. Protein: CASSYSGGLNTEAFF.

The V call is TRBV7-2, the J call TRBJ2-7; perhaps TRBD2 as D (5 bases). Per the germline V gene, CDR1 is SGHTA and CDR2 is FQGNSA. The V end was cut by 5 bases, the J end by 10 bases, with 27 bases between. The CDR3 has 16 residues. CDR3 residues: CASSLTALEEWSGQYF. CDR3 in DNA: TGTGCCAGCAGCCTAACAGCCCTCGAGGAGTGGAGCGGCCAGTACTTC.

This chain connects TRBV5-1 to TRBJ2-3, with TRBD2 identical over 7 bases. Germline CDR1 SGHRS, CDR2 YFSETQ. V lost 3 bases to trimming and J lost 4 bases; unmatched junction nucleotides: 8. CDR3 length: 15 residues. The CDR3 DNA is TGCGCCAGCAGCTGGAGCGGGGCAGGAGCAGATACGCAGTATTTT. Its translation is CASSWSGAGADTQYF. The full variable domain, completed using reference TRBV5-1 and TRBJ2-3, is KAGVTQTPRYLIKTRGQQVTLSCSPISGHRSVSWYQQTPGQGLQFLFEYFSETQRNKGNFPGRFSGRQFSNSRSEMNVSTLELGDSALYLCASSWSGAGADTQYFGPGTRLTVL.

The CDR3 bases are TGTGCCAGCAGTTTATCCTGGAAGGGCAATGAGCAGTTCTTC. Translation: CASSLSWKGNEQFF. The chain uses TRBV28 and TRBJ2-1; no clear D gene. Germline CDR1 is MDHEN and CDR2 is SYDVKM. The V and J ends lost 1 base and 6 bases respectively, with 10 bases between them. The CDR3 sequence is 14 residues long.

The chain couples TRBV20-1 to TRBJ1-2; the match to TRBD1 covers 9 bases. The V gene end was trimmed by 3 bases and the J gene end by 7 bases; junction bases not matched to a gene: 6. Germline-derived CDR1 and CDR2 are DFQATT and SNEGSKA (reference sequence). The CDR3 contains 13 residues. DNA of the CDR3: TGCAGTGCTAGTTCGGGACAGGGTCCTGGCTACACCTTC. Protein: CSASSGQGPGYTF.

The V gene is TRBV4-3, the J gene TRBJ2-1; D is perhaps TRBD2 (6 bases). The germline gives CDR1 LGHNA, CDR2 YSLEER. The CDR3 covers 16 residues. V lost 1 base and J 2 bases, leaving 12 bases between the germline ends. The CDR3 here is CASSQVGRGAYNEQFF. As DNA, the CDR3 is TGCGCCAGCAGCCAAGTGGGGCGGGGAGCCTACAATGAGCAGTTCTTC.

The V call is TRBV4-1, the J call TRBJ2-6; TRBD1 might be the D (7 bases). The CDR3 spans 20 residues. The germline V gene has CDR1 MGHRA and CDR2 YSYEKL. Trimming removed 1 base from V and 0 bases from J, with 19 bases in between. The CDR3 region is CASSQGNDRDFSSGANVLTF. CDR3 DNA: TGCGCCAGCAGCCAAGGGAATGACAGGGACTTCTCCTCTGGGGCCAACGTCCTGACTTTC.